This T cell receptor beta chain was observed in a study of T cells in Graves' hyperthyroidism and ophthalmopathy. The table lists this clonotype with many counts. This CDR3 is 13 amino acids long. Germline-derived CDR1 and CDR2 are SEHNR and FQNEAQ (reference sequence). V was pared by 8 bases and J by 1 base, with 11 bases between. RNA transcripts yielded amplified TCR beta CDR3 regions. HTBI primers were used for first-round RT-PCR of the TCR CDR3. From the multiplex PCR reads, TCRdb called clonotypes with MiXCR, one entry per CDR3 protein. The profile shows 190,000 or so distinct CDR3 sequences, approximately 20% of them singletons.

The sample comprised blood. The chain is built from TRBV7-9 and TRBJ1-2; perhaps TRBD1 as D (5 bases). The TCR sequence derives from a man aged 35-49 years with Graves' hyperthyroidism. The CDR3 spells CASGDRYNYGYTF. The CDR3 DNA is TGTGCCAGCGGCGACAGATATAACTATGGCTACACCTTC.